These 10 T cell receptor beta chains originate from one sample sequenced in a study of Tregs in tolerant kidney transplant recipients (dated by TCRdb to between 2019 and 2020). Receptor amplification or capture employed the immunoSEQ multiplex PCR assay. Drawn from immuneACCESS, this table holds only the in-frame rearrangements with V and J called that TCRdb kept. Clones are partly lost; checked studies trace under half to an unresolved V gene and leave the rest unexplained. Recorded for this sample are just under 65,000 clones; roughly 98% of them occurred a single time. The ten biggest clones cover 0.34% of the sample. The time point label for this specimen denotes: blood sample drawn before combined kidney and bone marrow transplant. The source material was Tregs from blood, sampled before the transplant. All receptors come from a human donor who received a combined kidney and bone marrow transplant.

This CDR3 reads CASSPSRGYGYTF. The CDR3 bases are TGTGCCAGCAGCCCCTCTCGGGGTTATGGCTACACCTTC. The rearrangement uses TRBV7-6 and TRBJ1-2; D remains unclear. CDR3 length: 13 amino acids. Germline lookup yields CDR1 SGHVS and CDR2 FNYEAQ. Trimming removed 5 bases from V and 5 bases from J, with 12 bases in between.

The gene calls are TRBV6-6 and TRBJ2-7; weak D call: TRBD1 (6 bases). CDR3 length: 13 amino acids. CDR1 and CDR2 (germline): MNHNY, SVGAGI (reference sequence). The V gene lost 2 bases and the J gene lost 5 bases, with 10 bases spanning the gap. CDR3 DNA: TGTGCCAGCAGTTACAGAGGGGGTAACGAGCAGTACTTC. Translating it yields CASSYRGGNEQYF.

The chain recombines TRBV9 with TRBJ2-5, with a possible D match to TRBD2 (5 bases). V shed 4 bases and J shed 5 bases, with 15 bases lying between them. This CDR3 spans 14 amino acids. Germline CDR1 and CDR2: SGDLS and YYNGEE. CDR3 sequence (DNA): TGTGCCAGCAGCCCCCCGGAGGATCTCGAGACCCAGTACTTC. Residues: CASSPPEDLETQYF.

This rearrangement joins TRBV11-2 to TRBJ2-1; 12 bases agree with TRBD2. Germline values: CDR1 SGHAT, CDR2 FQNNGV. The junction had 8 bases not matched to a gene; V was cut back by 5 bases and J by 0 bases. The CDR3 length is 18 residues. This CDR3 is CASSPGLAGLSSYNEQFF. The CDR3 bases are TGTGCCAGCAGCCCAGGACTAGCGGGGCTGAGCTCCTACAATGAGCAGTTCTTC.

V gene TRBV28 combines with J gene TRBJ2-6; D not certain. Trimming removed 4 bases at V and 1 base at J, with 8 bases between. The V gene's germline CDR1 is MDHEN and CDR2 SYDVKM. The CDR3 is 15 residues long. CDR3 in amino acids: CASSSHTSGANVLTF. The CDR3 coding sequence is TGTGCCAGCAGTTCACATACGTCTGGGGCCAACGTCCTGACTTTC.

This sequence joins TRBV5-4 and TRBJ2-1, with a possible D match to TRBD2 (5 bases). The V and J ends lost 1 base and 8 bases respectively, with 13 bases between them. CDR3 length: 14 amino acids. Germline V gene lookup returns CDR1 SGHNT and CDR2 YYREEE (reference sequence). Here the CDR3 DNA reads TGTGCCAGCAGCTTGTGGAGCGGTGGCGATGAGCAGTTCTTC. Translated, it gives CASSLWSGGDEQFF. The complete variable domain, with remaining parts taken from reference TRBV5-4 and TRBJ2-1, reads ETGVTQSPTHLIKTRGQQVTLRCSSQSGHNTVSWYQQALGQGPQFIFQYYREEENGRGNFPPRFSGLQFPNYSSELNVNALELDDSALYLCASSLWSGGDEQFFGPGTRLTVL.

The chain combines TRBV18 with TRBJ2-3; 7 positions agree with TRBD1. Germline loops: CDR1 KGHSH, CDR2 LQKENI. The CDR3 has 15 amino acids. Trimming at V came to 5 bases and at J to 0 bases, leaving 5 bases not matched to a gene. The CDR3 here is CASSYRGPSTDTQYF. CDR3 coding DNA: TGTGCCAGCTCATACAGGGGCCCTAGCACAGATACGCAGTATTTT.

V gene TRBV5-4 combines with J gene TRBJ2-7; 9 positions match TRBD1. The junction had 7 bases not matched to a gene; V was cut back by 4 bases and J by 2 bases. Per the germline V gene, CDR1 is SGHNT and CDR2 is YYREEE (reference sequence). The CDR3 is 15 residues long. The CDR3 loop reads CASSTRTGVTYEQYF. For the CDR3, the DNA is TGTGCCAGCAGCACCCGGACAGGGGTTACCTACGAGCAGTACTTC.

The V and J genes are TRBV10-3 and TRBJ1-2; TRBD1 aligns across 9 bases. CDR1 and CDR2 from the germline V gene are ENHRY and SYGVKD. The CDR3 is 13 amino acids. V shed 6 bases and J 8 bases; nucleotides not matched to a gene: 7. As DNA, the CDR3 is TGTGCCATCAGGGGACAGGGTAAGAGCGGCTACACCTTC. Amino acid sequence: CAIRGQGKSGYTF.

The chain combines TRBV5-1 with TRBJ1-3; 8 bases align to TRBD1. The CDR3 sequence is 16 residues long. The germline V gene encodes CDR1 SGHRS and CDR2 YFSETQ. V lost 4 bases, J lost 3 bases, and 9 bases stayed unmatched. The CDR3 sequence: CASSEETGDFGNTIYF. DNA for the CDR3: TGCGCCAGCAGCGAGGAGACAGGGGACTTTGGAAACACCATATATTTT.